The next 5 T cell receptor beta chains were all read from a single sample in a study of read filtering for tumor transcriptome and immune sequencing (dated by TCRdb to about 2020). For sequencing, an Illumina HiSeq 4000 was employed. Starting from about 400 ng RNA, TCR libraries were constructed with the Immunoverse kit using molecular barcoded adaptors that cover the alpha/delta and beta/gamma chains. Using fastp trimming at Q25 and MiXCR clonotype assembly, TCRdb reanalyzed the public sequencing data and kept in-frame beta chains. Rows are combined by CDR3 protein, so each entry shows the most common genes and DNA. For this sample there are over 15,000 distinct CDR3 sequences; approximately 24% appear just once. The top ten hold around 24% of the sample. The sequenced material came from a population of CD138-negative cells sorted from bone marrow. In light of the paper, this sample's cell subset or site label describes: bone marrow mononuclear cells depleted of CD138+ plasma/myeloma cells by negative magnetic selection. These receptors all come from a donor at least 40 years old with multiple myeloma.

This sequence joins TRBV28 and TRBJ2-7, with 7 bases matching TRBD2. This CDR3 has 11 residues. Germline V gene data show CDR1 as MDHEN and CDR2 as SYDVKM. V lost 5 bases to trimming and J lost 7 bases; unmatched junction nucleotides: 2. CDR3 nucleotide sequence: TGTGCCAGCAGTCCCGGGAGGGAGCAGTACTTC. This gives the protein CASSPGREQYF.

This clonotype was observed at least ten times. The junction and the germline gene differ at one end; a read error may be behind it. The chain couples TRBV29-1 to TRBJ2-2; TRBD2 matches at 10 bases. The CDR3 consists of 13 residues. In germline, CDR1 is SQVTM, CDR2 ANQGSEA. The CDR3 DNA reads TGCAGCGCAAGGACTAGCGGTATCGGGGGGCTGTTTTTT. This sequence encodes CSARTSGIGGLFF.

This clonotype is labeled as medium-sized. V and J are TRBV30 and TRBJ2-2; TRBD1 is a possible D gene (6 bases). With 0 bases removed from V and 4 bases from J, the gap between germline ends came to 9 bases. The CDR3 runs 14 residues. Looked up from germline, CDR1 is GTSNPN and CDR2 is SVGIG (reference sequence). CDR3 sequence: CAWSVSGVTGELFF. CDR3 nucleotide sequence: TGTGCCTGGAGTGTTTCAGGGGTCACCGGGGAGCTGTTTTTT.

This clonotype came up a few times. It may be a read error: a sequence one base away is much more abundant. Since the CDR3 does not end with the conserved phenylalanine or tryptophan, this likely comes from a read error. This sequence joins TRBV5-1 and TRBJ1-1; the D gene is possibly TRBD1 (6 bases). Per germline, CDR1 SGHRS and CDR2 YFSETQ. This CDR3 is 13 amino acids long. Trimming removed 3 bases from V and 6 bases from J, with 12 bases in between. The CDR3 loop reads CASSSPGTSEAFS. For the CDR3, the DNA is TGCGCCAGCAGCTCCCCCGGGACATCTGAAGCTTTCTCT.

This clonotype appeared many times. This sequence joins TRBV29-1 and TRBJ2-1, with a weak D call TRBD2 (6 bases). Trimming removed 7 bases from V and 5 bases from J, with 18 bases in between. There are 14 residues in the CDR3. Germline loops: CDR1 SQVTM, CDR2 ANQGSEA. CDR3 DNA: TGCAGCGGTGTTCCCCTCGCGGGACACAATGAGCAGTTCTTC. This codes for CSGVPLAGHNEQFF.